One sample yielded the 2 T cell receptor beta chains listed below, sequenced in a study of T-cell memory formation after mild COVID-19. TCRdb reanalysed the 5' RACE reads using MiXCR and keeps one entry per CDR3 protein. The repertoire has around 320,000 distinct CDR3 sequences, approximately 20% of them found once; the top ten carry 20% to 25%. What was sequenced was PBMCs or a T cell subset sorted from them (not recorded which). The receptor source for this set is a young man who had mild COVID-19 (a few samples of this study predate the infection). Cell type and time point are not known.

The V call is TRBV21-1, the J call TRBJ2-7; the table gives TRBD1 as D, unverified against the DNA. TRBV21-1 is an annotated pseudogene. The CDR3 contains 15 residues. The CDR3 region is CASRHRDRGIYEQYV. The CDR3 bases are TGTGCCAGCAGGCACCGGGACAGGGGGATTTACGAGCAGTACGTC.

In regard to this clonotype: At one end, the junction sequence differs from germline, possibly due to a read error. The chain links TRBV5-1 to TRBJ2-1; 10 bases agree with TRBD2. CDR1 is SGHRS and CDR2 is YFSETQ in the germline V gene. The CDR3 length is 15 residues. The CDR3 loop reads CAISLLAGFYNEQFF. The CDR3 coding sequence is TGCGCCATCAGCTTACTAGCGGGGTTCTACAATGAGCAGTTCTTC.